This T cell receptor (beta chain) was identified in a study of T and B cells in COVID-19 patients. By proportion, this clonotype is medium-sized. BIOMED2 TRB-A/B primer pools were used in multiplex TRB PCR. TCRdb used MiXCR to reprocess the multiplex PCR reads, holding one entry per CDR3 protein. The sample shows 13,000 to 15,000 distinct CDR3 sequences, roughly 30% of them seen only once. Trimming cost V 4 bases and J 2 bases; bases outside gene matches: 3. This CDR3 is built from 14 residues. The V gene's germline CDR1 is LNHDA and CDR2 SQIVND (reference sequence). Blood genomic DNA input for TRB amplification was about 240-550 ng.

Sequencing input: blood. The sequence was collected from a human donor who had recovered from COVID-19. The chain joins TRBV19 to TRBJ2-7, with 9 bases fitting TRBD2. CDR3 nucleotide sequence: TGTGCCAGTAGTACTAGCGGGACGACCTACGAGCAGTACTTC. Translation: CASSTSGTTYEQYF.